The 5 T cell receptor beta chains below all came from one sample that was sequenced in a study of T cell responses to AZD1222 COVID-19 vaccine (dated by TCRdb to the early 2020s). Receptor amplification or capture employed the immunoSEQ multiplex PCR assay. TCRdb holds this immuneACCESS table with in-frame rearrangements only. Some clones are missing; in checked studies, unresolved V genes explain under half, and the rest has no known cause. The sample table shows approximately 110,000 clones, and about 85% are seen once. The top ten hold about 2.5% of the sample. This specimen's time point label, interpreted: about 28 days (+/-7) after the second vaccine dose. The sample was peripheral blood, taken 28 days after the second AZD1222 dose. These TCRs come from an adult who received the AZD1222 COVID-19 vaccine.

The V and J genes are TRBV5-6 and TRBJ2-5; 8 nucleotides agree with TRBD2. This CDR3 is 18 amino acids long. Germline V gene lookup returns CDR1 SGHDT and CDR2 YYEEEE. After removal of 6 bases from V and 4 bases from J, the junction contained 20 bases not matched to a gene. This CDR3 is CASTKLVLAGISRETQYF. DNA for the CDR3: TGTGCCAGCACCAAGTTGGTGCTAGCGGGTATTTCCAGAGAGACCCAGTACTTC.

This chain uses TRBV6-5 with TRBJ2-1; 12 bases agree with TRBD2. The trim removed 6 bases at V and 8 bases at J, leaving 5 bases unmatched. CDR1 is MNHEY, CDR2 SVGAGI, per germline. The CDR3 runs to 14 residues. This chain's CDR3 is CASRLAGGFDEQFF. In DNA, the CDR3 is TGTGCCAGCAGACTAGCGGGAGGTTTCGATGAGCAGTTCTTC.

The chain has TRBV28 and TRBJ1-5, with D possibly matching TRBD1 (5 bases). V shed 6 bases and J shed 5 bases, with 23 bases lying between them. Germline CDR1 is MDHEN and CDR2 is SYDVKM. The CDR3 sequence is 17 residues long. The CDR3: CASSIPEGRMGYQPQHF. The CDR3 region has the DNA TGTGCCAGCAGCATTCCAGAGGGACGGATGGGGTATCAGCCCCAGCATTTT.

The chain is built from TRBV24-1 and TRBJ1-2, with TRBD1 matching 9 bases. Germline CDR1 reads KGHDR; CDR2 reads SFDVKD. With V trimmed by 1 base and J by 6 bases, 5 bases remained unmatched. The CDR3 has 15 amino acids. In DNA form, the CDR3 reads TGTGCCACCAGTGATTTCCGACAGGGGGTCGATGGCTACACCTTC. Its translation: CATSDFRQGVDGYTF.

The gene calls are TRBV19 and TRBJ1-1; D gene ambiguous. The CDR3 runs 11 residues. Germline CDR1 LNHDA, CDR2 SQIVND (reference sequence). Deletions cut 8 bases from V and 8 bases from J, with 12 bases between. CDR3 region: CASFGPLEAFF. The CDR3 DNA sequence: TGTGCCAGTTTCGGGCCTCTGGAAGCTTTCTTT.